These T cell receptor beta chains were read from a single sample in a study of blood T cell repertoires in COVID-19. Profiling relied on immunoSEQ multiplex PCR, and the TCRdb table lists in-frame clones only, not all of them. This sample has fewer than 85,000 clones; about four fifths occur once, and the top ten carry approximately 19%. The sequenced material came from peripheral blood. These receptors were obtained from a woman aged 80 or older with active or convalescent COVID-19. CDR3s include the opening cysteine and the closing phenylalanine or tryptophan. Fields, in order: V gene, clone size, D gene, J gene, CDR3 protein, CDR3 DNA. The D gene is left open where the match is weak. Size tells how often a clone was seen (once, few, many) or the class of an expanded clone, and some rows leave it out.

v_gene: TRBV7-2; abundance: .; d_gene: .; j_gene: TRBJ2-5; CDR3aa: CASGTQETQYF; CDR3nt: TGTGCCAGTGGGACTCAAGAGACCCAGTACTTC
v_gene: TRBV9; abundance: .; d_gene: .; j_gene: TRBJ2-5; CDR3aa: CASSVGVGEGTQYF; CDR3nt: TGTGCCAGCAGCGTAGGTGTAGGAGAGGGGACCCAGTACTTC
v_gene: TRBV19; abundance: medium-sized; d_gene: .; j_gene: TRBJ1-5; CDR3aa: CASSTKGGGNQPQHF; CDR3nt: TGTGCCAGTAGTACCAAGGGGGGGGGCAATCAGCCCCAGCATTTT
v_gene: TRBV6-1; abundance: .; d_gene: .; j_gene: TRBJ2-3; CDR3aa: CASSEDFGDTQYF; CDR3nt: TGTGCCAGCAGCGAGGACTTTGGAGATACGCAGTATTTT
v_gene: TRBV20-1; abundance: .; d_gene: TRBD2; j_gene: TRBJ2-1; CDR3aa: CSAPSGPARFF; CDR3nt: TGCAGTGCCCCTAGCGGTCCTGCTCGATTCTTC
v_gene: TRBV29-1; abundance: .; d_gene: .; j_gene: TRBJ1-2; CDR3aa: CSGVTPNYGYTF; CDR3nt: TGCAGCGGGGTGACACCAAACTATGGCTACACCTTC
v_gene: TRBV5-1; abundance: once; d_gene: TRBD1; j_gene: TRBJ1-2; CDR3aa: CASSLAPDRPNYGYTF; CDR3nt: TGCGCCAGCAGCTTGGCCCCGGACAGGCCTAACTATGGCTACACCTTC
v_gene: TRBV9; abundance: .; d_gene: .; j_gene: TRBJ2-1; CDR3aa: CASSAPGGGPSSYNEQFF; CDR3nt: TGTGCCAGCAGCGCCCCGGGAGGGGGCCCCAGCTCCTACAATGAGCAGTTCTTC
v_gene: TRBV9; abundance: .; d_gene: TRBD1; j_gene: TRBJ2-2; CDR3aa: CASSTGTVGELFF; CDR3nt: TGTGCCAGCAGCACTGGGACAGTCGGGGAGCTGTTTTTT
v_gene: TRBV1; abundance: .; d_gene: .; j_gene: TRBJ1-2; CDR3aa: CTSSPQESPDRGGLYGYTF; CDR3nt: TGCACCAGCAGCCCCCAAGAATCCCCAGACAGGGGAGGCCTCTATGGCTACACCTTC
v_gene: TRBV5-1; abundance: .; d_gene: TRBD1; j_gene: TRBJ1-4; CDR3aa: CASSLGTGTFKLFF; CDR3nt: TGCGCCAGCAGCTTGGGGACAGGGACTTTCAAACTGTTTTTT
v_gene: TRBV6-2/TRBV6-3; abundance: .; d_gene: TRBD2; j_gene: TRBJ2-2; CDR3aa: CASSYRSGGAVGELFF; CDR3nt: TGTGCCAGCAGTTACAGGAGCGGGGGGGCCGTCGGGGAGCTGTTTTTT
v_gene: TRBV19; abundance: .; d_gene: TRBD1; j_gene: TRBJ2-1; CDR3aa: CASSIGRGTYNEQFF; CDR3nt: TGTGCCAGTAGTATAGGCAGGGGGACCTACAATGAGCAGTTCTTC
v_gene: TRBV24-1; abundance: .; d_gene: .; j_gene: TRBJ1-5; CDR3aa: CATSEAPGGGNQPQHF; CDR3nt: TGTGCCACCAGTGAGGCCCCTGGGGGGGGCAATCAGCCCCAGCATTTT
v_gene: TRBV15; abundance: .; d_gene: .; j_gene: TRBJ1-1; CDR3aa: CATSRTGTEAFF; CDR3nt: TGTGCCACCAGCAGAACTGGGACAGAAGCTTTCTTT
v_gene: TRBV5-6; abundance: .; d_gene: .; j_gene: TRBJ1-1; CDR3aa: CASSLGITGNTEAFF; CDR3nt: TGTGCCAGCAGCTTGGGGATTACAGGGAACACTGAAGCTTTCTTT
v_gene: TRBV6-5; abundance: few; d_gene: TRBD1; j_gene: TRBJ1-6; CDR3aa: CASSYSRTGGFVLLHF; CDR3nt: TGTGCCAGCAGTTACTCGCGGACAGGGGGCTTCGTTCTCCTCCACTTT
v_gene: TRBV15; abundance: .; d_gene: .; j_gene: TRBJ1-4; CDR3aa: CATSRVTLSADEKLFF; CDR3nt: TGTGCCACCAGCAGAGTAACCCTCTCAGCGGATGAAAAACTGTTTTTT
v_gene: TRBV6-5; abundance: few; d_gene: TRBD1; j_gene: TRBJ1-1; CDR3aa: CASSRQGKVAEAFF; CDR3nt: TGTGCCAGCAGTAGACAGGGAAAAGTGGCTGAAGCTTTCTTT
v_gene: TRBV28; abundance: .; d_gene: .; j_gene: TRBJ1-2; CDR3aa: CASSSRYGYTF; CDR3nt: TGTGCCAGCAGTTCTCGGTATGGCTACACCTTC
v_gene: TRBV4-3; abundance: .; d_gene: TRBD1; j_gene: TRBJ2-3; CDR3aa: CASSQGSGGTDTQYF; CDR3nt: TGCGCCAGCAGCCAAGGTTCAGGGGGAACAGATACGCAGTATTTT
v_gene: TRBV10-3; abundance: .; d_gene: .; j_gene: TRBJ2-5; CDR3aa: CAISDRWGGETQETQYF; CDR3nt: TGTGCCATCAGTGATCGGTGGGGGGGCGAGACTCAAGAGACCCAGTACTTC
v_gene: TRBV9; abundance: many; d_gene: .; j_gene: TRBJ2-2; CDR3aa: CASSLNGDTGELFF; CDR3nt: TGTGCCAGCAGCCTAAACGGGGACACCGGGGAGCTGTTTTTT
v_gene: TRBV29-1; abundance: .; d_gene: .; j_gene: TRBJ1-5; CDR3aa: CSVATDSNQPQHF; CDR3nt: TGCAGCGTTGCAACAGATAGCAATCAGCCCCAGCATTTT
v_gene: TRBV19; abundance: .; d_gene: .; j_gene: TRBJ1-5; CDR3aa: CASSFTSGAGQPQHF; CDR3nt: TGTGCCAGTAGCTTCACGAGCGGGGCCGGCCAGCCCCAGCATTTT
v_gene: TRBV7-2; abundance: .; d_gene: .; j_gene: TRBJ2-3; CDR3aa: CASSFLRGGHGDTQYF; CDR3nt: TGTGCCAGCAGCTTCCTGAGGGGGGGCCATGGAGATACGCAGTATTTT
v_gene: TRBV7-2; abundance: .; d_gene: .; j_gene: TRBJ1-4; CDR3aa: CASSLMSGRSAKLFF; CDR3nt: TGTGCCAGCAGCCTTATGTCAGGGAGGTCGGCGAAACTGTTTTTT
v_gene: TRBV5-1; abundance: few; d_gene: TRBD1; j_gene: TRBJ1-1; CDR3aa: CASTLGQGANGAAFF; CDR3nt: TGCGCCAGCACCCTGGGACAGGGGGCTAATGGCGCAGCTTTCTTT
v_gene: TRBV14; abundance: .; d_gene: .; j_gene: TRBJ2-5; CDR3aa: CASSPGTNTGETQYF; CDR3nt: TGTGCCAGCAGCCCCGGGACTAATACAGGGGAGACCCAGTACTTC
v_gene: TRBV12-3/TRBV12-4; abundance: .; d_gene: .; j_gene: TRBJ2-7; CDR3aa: CASSLSGSGEQYF; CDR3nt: TGTGCCAGCAGTTTATCGGGTAGCGGCGAGCAGTACTTC
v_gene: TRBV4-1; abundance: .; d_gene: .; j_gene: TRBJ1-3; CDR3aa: CASSQGRGMLGNTIYF; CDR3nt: TGCGCCAGCAGCCAAGGACGGGGTATGCTTGGAAACACCATATATTTT
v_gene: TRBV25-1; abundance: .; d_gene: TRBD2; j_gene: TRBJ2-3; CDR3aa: CASTQGLAGASSTDTQYF; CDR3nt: TGTGCCAGCACCCAGGGACTAGCGGGGGCCTCTAGCACAGATACGCAGTATTTT
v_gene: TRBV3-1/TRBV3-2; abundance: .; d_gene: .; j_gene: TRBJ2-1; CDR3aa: CASSPLESYNEQFF; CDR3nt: TGTGCCAGCAGCCCCCTAGAGTCTTACAATGAGCAGTTCTTC
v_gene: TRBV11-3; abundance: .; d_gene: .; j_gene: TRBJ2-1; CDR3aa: CASSLGGGRGHNEQFF; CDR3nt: TGTGCCAGCAGCTTAGGTGGGGGCAGGGGACACAATGAGCAGTTCTTC
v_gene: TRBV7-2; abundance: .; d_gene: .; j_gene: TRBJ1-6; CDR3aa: CASHRGSYNSPLHF; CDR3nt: TGTGCCAGCCACCGAGGGTCCTATAATTCACCCCTCCACTTT
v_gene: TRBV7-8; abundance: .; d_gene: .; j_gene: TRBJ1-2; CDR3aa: CASSLDGGDYGYTF; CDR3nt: TGTGCCAGCAGCTTAGATGGAGGGGACTATGGCTACACCTTC
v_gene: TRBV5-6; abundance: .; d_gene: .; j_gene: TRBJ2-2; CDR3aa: CASSVLVGLGTGELFF; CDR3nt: TGTGCCAGCAGCGTCTTGGTGGGGCTAGGGACCGGGGAGCTGTTTTTT
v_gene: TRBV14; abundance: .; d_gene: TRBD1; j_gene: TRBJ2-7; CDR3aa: CASSPPGTALGEQYF; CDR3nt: TGTGCCAGCAGCCCCCCAGGGACAGCCTTAGGAGAGCAGTACTTC
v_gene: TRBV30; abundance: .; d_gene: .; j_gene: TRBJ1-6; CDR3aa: CAWSSPATLHF; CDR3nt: TGTGCCTGGAGTTCCCCCGCGACCCTCCACTTT
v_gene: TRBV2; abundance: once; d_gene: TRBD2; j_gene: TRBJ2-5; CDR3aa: CASSGGLAVQETQYF; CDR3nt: TGTGCCAGCAGTGGGGGACTAGCGGTCCAAGAGACCCAGTACTTC
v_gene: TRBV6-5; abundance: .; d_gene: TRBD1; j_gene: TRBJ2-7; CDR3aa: CASRTPGGQSYEQYF; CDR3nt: TGTGCCAGCAGGACCCCTGGGGGACAGTCCTACGAGCAGTACTTC
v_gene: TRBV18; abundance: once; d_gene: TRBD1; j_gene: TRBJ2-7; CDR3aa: CASSPGQGEYEQYF; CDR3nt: TGTGCCAGCTCACCGGGACAGGGCGAATACGAGCAGTACTTC
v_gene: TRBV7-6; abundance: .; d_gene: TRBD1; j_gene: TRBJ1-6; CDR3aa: CASGTANNSPLHF; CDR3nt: TGTGCCAGCGGGACAGCGAATAATTCACCCCTCCACTTT
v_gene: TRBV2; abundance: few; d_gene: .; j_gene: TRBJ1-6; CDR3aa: CASTPGGVGSPLHF; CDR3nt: TGTGCCAGCACCCCGGGGGGGGTAGGTTCACCCCTCCACTTT
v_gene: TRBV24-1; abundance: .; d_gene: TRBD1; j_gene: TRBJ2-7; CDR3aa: CATSDQGQGRDEQYF; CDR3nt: TGTGCCACCAGTGACCAAGGACAGGGGCGGGACGAGCAGTACTTC
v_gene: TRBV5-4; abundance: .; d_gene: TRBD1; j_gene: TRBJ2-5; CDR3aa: CASSLARGWEETQYF; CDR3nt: TGTGCCAGCAGCTTGGCCAGGGGGTGGGAAGAGACCCAGTACTTC
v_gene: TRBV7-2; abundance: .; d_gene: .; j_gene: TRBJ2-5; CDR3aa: CASSFTLRGTETQYF; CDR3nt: TGTGCCAGCAGCTTTACCCTCCGGGGGACGGAGACCCAGTACTTC
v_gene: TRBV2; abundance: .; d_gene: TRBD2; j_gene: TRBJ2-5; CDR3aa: CASSPGTRGGETQYF; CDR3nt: TGTGCCAGCAGTCCCGGGACTAGAGGGGGAGAGACCCAGTACTTC
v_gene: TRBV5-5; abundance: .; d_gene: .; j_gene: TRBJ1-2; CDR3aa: CASSLVGGNGYTF; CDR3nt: TGTGCCAGCAGCTTGGTCGGAGGTAACGGCTACACCTTC
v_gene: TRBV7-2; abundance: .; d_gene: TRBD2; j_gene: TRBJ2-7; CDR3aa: CASSLGGEGYEQYF; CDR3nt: TGTGCCAGCAGCTTAGGAGGGGAGGGTTACGAGCAGTACTTC
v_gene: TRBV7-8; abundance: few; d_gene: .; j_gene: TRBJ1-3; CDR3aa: CASSLTGISGNTIYF; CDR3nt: TGTGCCAGCAGCTTAACCGGGATCTCTGGAAACACCATATATTTT
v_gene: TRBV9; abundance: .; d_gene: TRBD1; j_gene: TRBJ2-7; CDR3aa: CASSVQGAGEQYF; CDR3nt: TGTGCCAGCAGCGTACAGGGGGCAGGCGAGCAGTACTTC
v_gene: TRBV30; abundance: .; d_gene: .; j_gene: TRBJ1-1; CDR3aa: CAGATGANTEAFF; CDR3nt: TGTGCCGGAGCAACAGGCGCAAACACTGAAGCTTTCTTT
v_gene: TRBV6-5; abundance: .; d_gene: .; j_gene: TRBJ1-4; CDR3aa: CASRIGGAGEKLFF; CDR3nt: TGTGCCAGCCGAATAGGAGGGGCGGGAGAAAAACTGTTTTTT
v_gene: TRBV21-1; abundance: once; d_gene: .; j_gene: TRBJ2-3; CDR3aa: CASSNGAGEPDTQYF; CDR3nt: TGTGCCAGCAGCAACGGGGCGGGGGAGCCAGATACGCAGTATTTT
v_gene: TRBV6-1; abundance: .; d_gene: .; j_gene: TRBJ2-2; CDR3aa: CASSDQGQDTGELFF; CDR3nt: TGTGCCAGCAGTGACCAGGGCCAGGACACCGGGGAGCTGTTTTTT
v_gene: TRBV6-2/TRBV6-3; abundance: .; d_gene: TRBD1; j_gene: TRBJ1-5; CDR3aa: CASSLQDRGNQPQHF; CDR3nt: TGTGCCAGCAGTCTTCAGGACAGGGGCAATCAGCCCCAGCATTTT